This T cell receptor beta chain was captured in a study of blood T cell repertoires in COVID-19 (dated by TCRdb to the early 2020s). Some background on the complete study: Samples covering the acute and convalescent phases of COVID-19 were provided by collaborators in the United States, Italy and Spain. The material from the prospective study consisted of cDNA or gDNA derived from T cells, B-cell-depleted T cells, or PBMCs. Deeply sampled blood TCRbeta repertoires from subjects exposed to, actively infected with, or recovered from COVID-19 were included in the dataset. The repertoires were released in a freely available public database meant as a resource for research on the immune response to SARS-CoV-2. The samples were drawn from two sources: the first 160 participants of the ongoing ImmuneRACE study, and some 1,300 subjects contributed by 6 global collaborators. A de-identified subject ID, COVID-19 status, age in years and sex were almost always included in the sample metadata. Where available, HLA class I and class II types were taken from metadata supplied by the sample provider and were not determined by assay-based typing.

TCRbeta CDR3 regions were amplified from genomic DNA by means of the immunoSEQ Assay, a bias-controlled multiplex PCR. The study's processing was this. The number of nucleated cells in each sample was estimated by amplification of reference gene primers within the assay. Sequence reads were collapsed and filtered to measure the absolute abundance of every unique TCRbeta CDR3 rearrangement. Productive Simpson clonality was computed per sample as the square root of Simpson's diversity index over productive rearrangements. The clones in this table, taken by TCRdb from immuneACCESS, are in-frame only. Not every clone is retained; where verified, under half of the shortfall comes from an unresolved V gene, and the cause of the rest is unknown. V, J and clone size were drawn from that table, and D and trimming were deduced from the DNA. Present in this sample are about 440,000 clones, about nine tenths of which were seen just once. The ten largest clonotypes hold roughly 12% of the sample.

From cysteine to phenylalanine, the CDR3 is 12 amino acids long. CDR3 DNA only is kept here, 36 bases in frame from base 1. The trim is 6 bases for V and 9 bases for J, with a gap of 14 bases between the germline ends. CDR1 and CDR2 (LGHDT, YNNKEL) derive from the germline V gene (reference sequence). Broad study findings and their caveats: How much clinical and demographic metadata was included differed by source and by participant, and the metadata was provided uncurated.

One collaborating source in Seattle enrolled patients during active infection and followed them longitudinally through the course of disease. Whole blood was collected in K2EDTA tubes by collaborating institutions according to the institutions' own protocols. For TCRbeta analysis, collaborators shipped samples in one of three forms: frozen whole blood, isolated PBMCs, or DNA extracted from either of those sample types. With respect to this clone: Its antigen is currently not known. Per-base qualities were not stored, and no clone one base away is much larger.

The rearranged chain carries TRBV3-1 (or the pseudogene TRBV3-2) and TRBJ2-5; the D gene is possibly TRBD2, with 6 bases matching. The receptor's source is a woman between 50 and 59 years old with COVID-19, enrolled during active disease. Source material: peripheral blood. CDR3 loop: CASRSEIAAQYF. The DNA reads TGTGCCAGCAGGAGCGAGATAGCGGCCCAGTACTTC.